This T cell receptor (beta chain) was captured by sequencing in a study of Graves' ophthalmopathy and Graves' hyperthyroidism. The authors amplified TCR beta CDR3 regions from RNA transcripts. HTBI primers served in a first-round RT-PCR, which a second-round multiplex PCR followed. A single record per CDR3 protein comes from TCRdb applying MiXCR to the multiplex PCR reads. The sample records some 750,000 distinct CDR3 sequences, approximately 40% being singletons. None of the included patients had other autoimmune diseases, uncontrolled infections, pregnancy or lactation, as these led to exclusion. This clonotype was detected ten times or more. CDR1 WNHNN and CDR2 SYGVQD come from the germline V gene (reference sequence). CDR3 length equals 13 residues. The V and J ends lost 6 bases and 1 base respectively, with 9 bases between them.

The chain has TRBV10-1 and TRBJ1-1; no firm D call. Material for sequencing was peripheral blood. This clonotype was sampled from an adult man with Graves' ophthalmopathy. The CDR3 nucleotides read TGCGCCAGCAGCCCCCTGCCGAACACTGAAGCTTTCTTT. Translating gives CASSPLPNTEAFF.